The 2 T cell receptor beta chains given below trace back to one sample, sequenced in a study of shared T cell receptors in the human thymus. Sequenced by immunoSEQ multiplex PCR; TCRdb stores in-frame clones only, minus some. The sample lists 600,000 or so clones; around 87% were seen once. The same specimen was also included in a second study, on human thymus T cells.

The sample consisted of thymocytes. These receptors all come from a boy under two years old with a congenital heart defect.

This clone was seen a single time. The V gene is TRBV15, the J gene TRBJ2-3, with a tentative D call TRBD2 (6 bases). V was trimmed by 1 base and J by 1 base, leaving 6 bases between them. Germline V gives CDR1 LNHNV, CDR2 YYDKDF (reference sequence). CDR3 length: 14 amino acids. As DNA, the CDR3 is TGTGCCACCAGCAGAGCGGGGGGCACAGATACGCAGTATTTT. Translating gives CATSRAGGTDTQYF.

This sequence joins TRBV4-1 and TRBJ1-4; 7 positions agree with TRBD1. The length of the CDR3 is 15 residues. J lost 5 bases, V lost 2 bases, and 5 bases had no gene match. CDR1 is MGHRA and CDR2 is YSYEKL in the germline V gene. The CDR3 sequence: CASSQPDRRNEKLFF. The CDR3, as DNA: TGCGCCAGCAGCCAACCGGACAGGAGGAATGAAAAACTGTTTTTT.